These 9 T cell receptor beta chains were sequenced from one sample in a study of blood T cell repertoires in COVID-19. Profiling relied on immunoSEQ multiplex PCR, and the TCRdb table lists in-frame clones only, not all of them. The sample contains about 65,000 clones, around nine tenths of which appear only once. The sample was peripheral blood. The receptors come from a man aged 55 to 70 with acute or convalescent COVID-19.

In the case of this clone: This CDR3 is also generated by other DNA sequences in the sample. This chain uses TRBV19 with TRBJ2-1; 9 bases agree with TRBD2. Germline CDR1 is LNHDA and CDR2 is SQIVND (reference sequence). Germline trimming cut 2 bases from V and 4 bases from J; bases unmatched to any gene: 6. The length of the CDR3 is 16 residues. The CDR3 DNA sequence: TGTGCCAGTAGTATAAGCGGGGGGTTATCTTACAATGAGCAGTTCTTC. This encodes CASSISGGLSYNEQFF.

The V and J genes are TRBV7-2 and TRBJ1-1; no firm D call. V lost 1 base and J lost 2, with 8 bases in between. There are 14 residues in the CDR3. Per the germline V gene, CDR1 is SGHTA and CDR2 is FQGNSA. This chain's CDR3 is CASSLGSGNTEAFF. In DNA form, the CDR3 reads TGTGCCAGCAGCTTAGGATCAGGAAACACTGAAGCTTTCTTT.

The chain carries TRBV24-1 and TRBJ2-2, with D maybe TRBD1 (5 bases). This CDR3 has 16 amino acids. V dropped 4 bases and J dropped 2 bases, with 13 bases sitting between them. Germline V gene lookup returns CDR1 KGHDR and CDR2 SFDVKD. The CDR3 coding sequence is TGTGCCACCAGTGACCCAGGACACGGAAACACCGGGGAGCTGTTTTTT. Its protein is CATSDPGHGNTGELFF.

The chain links TRBV27 to TRBJ2-3; no definite D call. The V end lost 8 bases, the J end lost 3 bases, and 12 bases lay between the germline ends. CDR3 length: 13 residues. Germline CDR1 MNHEY, CDR2 SMNVEV (reference sequence). The CDR3 coding sequence is TGTGCCAGCGGTCTCTGGGCGACAGATACGCAGTATTTT. Translation gives CASGLWATDTQYF.

The V call is TRBV2, the J call TRBJ1-2, with 12 bases identical to TRBD1. Germline CDR1 reads SNHLY; CDR2 reads FYNNEI. V lost 7 bases and J lost 4; bases outside the gene matches: 10. The CDR3 is 16 amino acids. CDR3 sequence: CASTTPGQGAIYGYTF. In nucleotides, the CDR3 is TGTGCCAGCACGACCCCGGGACAGGGGGCCATCTATGGCTACACCTTC.

This chain connects TRBV11-2 to TRBJ2-1, with 9 bases identical to TRBD2. Germline V CDR1 and CDR2: SGHAT, FQNNGV. V was pared by 3 bases and J by 7 bases, with 1 base of the junction left unmatched. This CDR3 has 13 residues. CDR3 sequence reads: CASSLLAGNEQFF. CDR3 nucleotide sequence: TGTGCCAGCAGCTTGCTAGCGGGGAATGAGCAGTTCTTC.

The chain joins TRBV6-6 to TRBJ2-7; 10 bases fit TRBD1. The V and J ends lost 4 bases and 2 bases, in that order; junction bases with no gene match: 5. The CDR3 runs to 15 residues. Per germline, CDR1 MNHNY and CDR2 SVGAGI (reference sequence). The CDR3 loop is CASSSSGTGAYEQYF. The CDR3, as DNA: TGTGCCAGCAGTTCGTCCGGGACAGGGGCCTACGAGCAGTACTTC.

The chain links TRBV29-1 to TRBJ2-7; TRBD2 matches 15 bases. The CDR3 has 18 residues. V was pared by 4 bases and J by 2 bases, with 12 bases of the junction left unmatched. The germline V gene encodes CDR1 SQVTM and CDR2 ANQGSEA. CDR3 in amino acids: CSVVQGLAGGKLTYEQYF. In nucleotides, the CDR3 is TGCAGCGTTGTCCAGGGACTAGCGGGGGGAAAGCTAACCTACGAGCAGTACTTC.

This clone appeared a single time. The chain couples TRBV27 to TRBJ2-1; 7 nucleotides line up with TRBD1. Trimming removed 8 bases from V and 3 bases from J; junction bases left unmatched: 13. The CDR3 is 16 amino acids. Germline V gene lookup returns CDR1 MNHEY and CDR2 SMNVEV (reference sequence). The CDR3 reads CASQTGVSHYYNEQFF. CDR3 in DNA: TGTGCCAGCCAAACAGGGGTCTCTCACTACTACAATGAGCAGTTCTTC.